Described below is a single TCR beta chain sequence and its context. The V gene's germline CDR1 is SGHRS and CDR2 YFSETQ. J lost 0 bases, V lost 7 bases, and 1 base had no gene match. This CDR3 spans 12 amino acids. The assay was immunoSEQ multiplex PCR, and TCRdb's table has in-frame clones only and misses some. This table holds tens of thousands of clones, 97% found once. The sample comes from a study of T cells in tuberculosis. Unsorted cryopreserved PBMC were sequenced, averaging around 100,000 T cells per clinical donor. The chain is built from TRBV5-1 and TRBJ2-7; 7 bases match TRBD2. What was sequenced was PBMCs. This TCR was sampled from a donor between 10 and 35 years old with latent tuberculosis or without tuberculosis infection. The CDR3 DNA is TGCGCCAGCCGCGGGAGCTCCTACGAGCAGTACTTC. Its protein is CASRGSSYEQYF.